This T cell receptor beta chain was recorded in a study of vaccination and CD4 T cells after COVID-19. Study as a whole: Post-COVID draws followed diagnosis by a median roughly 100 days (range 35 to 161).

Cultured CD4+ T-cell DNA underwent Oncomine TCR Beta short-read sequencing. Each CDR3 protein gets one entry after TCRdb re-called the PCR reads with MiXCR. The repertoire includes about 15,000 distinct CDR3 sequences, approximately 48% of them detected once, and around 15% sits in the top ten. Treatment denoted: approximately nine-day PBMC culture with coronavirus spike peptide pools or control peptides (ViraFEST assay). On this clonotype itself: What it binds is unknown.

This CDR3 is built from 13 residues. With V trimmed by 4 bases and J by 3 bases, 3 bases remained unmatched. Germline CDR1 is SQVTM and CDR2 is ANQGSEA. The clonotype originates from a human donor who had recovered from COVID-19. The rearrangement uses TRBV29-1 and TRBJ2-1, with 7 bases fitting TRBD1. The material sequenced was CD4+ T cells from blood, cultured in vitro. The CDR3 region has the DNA TGCAGCGTTGGACAGGGTTTCTACAATGAGCAGTTCTTC. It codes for CSVGQGFYNEQFF.